Listed below are T cell receptor beta chains from one sample, sequenced in a study of blood T cell repertoires in COVID-19. Produced via immunoSEQ multiplex PCR; TCRdb's table is partial and in-frame only. The sample holds around 99,000 clones, approximately 90% seen once. The specimen was peripheral blood. The receptors were sampled from a man aged 45-60 years with active or convalescent COVID-19. Each CDR3 is given with its conserved first and last residue. D genes are given only for firm matches. Where a row states a size, it is once, few, many or the class of an expanded clone; other rows omit it.

DNA,CDR3,V,length,D,J,size
TGTGCCGCCTCACCACCGGGACAGGAGGAAAAACTGTTTTTT,CAASPPGQEEKLFF,TRBV6-5,14,TRBD1,TRBJ1-4,NA
TGTGCCAGCAGTTCGCTACGGGGGAACACCATATATTTT,CASSSLRGNTIYF,TRBV12-3/TRBV12-4,13,NA,TRBJ1-3,NA
TGTGCCAGCAGCTTAGAGACAGATAATTCACCCCTCCACTTT,CASSLETDNSPLHF,TRBV11-2,14,NA,TRBJ1-6,NA
TGTGCCATCAGCCCAGACTCATACTACGAGCAGTACTTC,CAISPDSYYEQYF,TRBV10-3,13,NA,TRBJ2-7,NA
TGCGCCAGCAGCCAAGATAGCGGGGGAGGGGGGAATGAGCAGTTCTTC,CASSQDSGGGGNEQFF,TRBV4-3,16,TRBD2,TRBJ2-1,few
TGTGCCAGCAGCGCCACACAAACACGTATCACTGAAGCTTTCTTT,CASSATQTRITEAFF,TRBV7-8,15,NA,TRBJ1-1,NA
TGTGCCAGCAGTGATACTAGCGGCCAAGAGACCCAGTACTTC,CASSDTSGQETQYF,TRBV6-2/TRBV6-3,14,TRBD2,TRBJ2-5,once
TGTGCCAGCGTGGTTAGCGTACCTGGGGCCAACGTCCTGACTTTC,CASVVSVPGANVLTF,TRBV2,15,NA,TRBJ2-6,NA
TGTGCCAGTAGTCACTTTCTAGCGGGAGAAGAGACCCAGTACTTC,CASSHFLAGEETQYF,TRBV19,15,TRBD2,TRBJ2-5,once
TGTGCCAGCAGCTTAGGGACAAGTAATCACAATGAGCAGTTCTTC,CASSLGTSNHNEQFF,TRBV6-5,15,NA,TRBJ2-1,NA
TGTGCCAGCAGTCCACAGGGGGCCTACACCGGGGAGCTGTTTTTT,CASSPQGAYTGELFF,TRBV5-4,15,TRBD1,TRBJ2-2,NA
TGTGCCAGCAGCTTAGGAGGGCGCCTCCTCACGGATACGCAGTATTTT,CASSLGGRLLTDTQYF,TRBV7-2,16,NA,TRBJ2-3,NA
TGCGCCACCGGCCCGGTGCCGGGACAGGGGGCCTTTTACTCTGGGGCCAACGTCCTGACTTTC,CATGPVPGQGAFYSGANVLTF,TRBV4-1,21,TRBD1,TRBJ2-6,once
TGTGCCAGCAGTGCTGAGGGTGGCAGCACAGATACGCAGTATTTT,CASSAEGGSTDTQYF,TRBV6-4,15,NA,TRBJ2-3,NA
TGTGCCAGCAAGACAGGAGCTAATGAAAAACTGTTTTTT,CASKTGANEKLFF,TRBV6-6,13,NA,TRBJ1-4,NA
TGTGCCAGCAGCTTGACCGGGACAGGACCCTACGAGCAGTACTTC,CASSLTGTGPYEQYF,TRBV5-8,15,TRBD1,TRBJ2-7,NA
TGTGCCAGCAGCTTAGTAACAGGGTGGACCGGGGAGCTGTTTTTT,CASSLVTGWTGELFF,TRBV7-9,15,NA,TRBJ2-2,NA
TGCGCCAGCAGCTTGCTCCGGGGTACCTACGAGCAGTACTTC,CASSLLRGTYEQYF,TRBV5-1,14,NA,TRBJ2-7,NA
TGTGCCAGCTCACCAGCGACAGGGGGCCAGGGAGCTTTCTTT,CASSPATGGQGAFF,TRBV18,14,TRBD1,TRBJ1-1,NA
TGTGCCACCAGTGACCCGCCTAACAACTATGGCTACACCTTC,CATSDPPNNYGYTF,TRBV24-1,14,NA,TRBJ1-2,NA
TGTGCCAGCAGGGATGGCAGGCCGTACAATGAGCAGTTCTTC,CASRDGRPYNEQFF,TRBV27,14,NA,TRBJ2-1,NA
TGTGCCAGCAGCCCCCTCAGGGTACAAGAGACCCAGTACTTC,CASSPLRVQETQYF,TRBV7-2,14,NA,TRBJ2-5,NA
TGTGCCAGCAGCGTAGCGGAAGGGGATGATAGTGACGAGCAGTACTTC,CASSVAEGDDSDEQYF,TRBV9,16,NA,TRBJ2-7,NA
TGTGCCAGCAGCACTGGGACAGCGAAAGAGACCCAGTACTTC,CASSTGTAKETQYF,TRBV6-5,14,TRBD1,TRBJ2-5,NA
TGTGCCACCAGCGGATGGACAGGGGCTCCGATTAACTATGGCTACACCTTC,CATSGWTGAPINYGYTF,TRBV15,17,TRBD1,TRBJ1-2,NA
TGTGCCAGCAGCTTCGGGGAGCGGGAGAGCACAGATACGCAGTATTTT,CASSFGERESTDTQYF,TRBV5-5,16,TRBD2,TRBJ2-3,NA
TGTGCCAGCAGACCCCGACAGGGCCTCACGAATCAGCCCCAGCATTTT,CASRPRQGLTNQPQHF,TRBV2,16,TRBD1,TRBJ1-5,NA
TGTGCCAGCTCACCGCTCGGGACATTCTACAATGAGCAGTTCTTC,CASSPLGTFYNEQFF,TRBV18,15,NA,TRBJ2-1,NA
TGTGCCACCCGACGGGGGGCCGGAGATACGCAGTATTTT,CATRRGAGDTQYF,TRBV24-1,13,NA,TRBJ2-3,NA
TGTGCCAGCAGCCCCGCGACAGGGAGCTATGGCTACACCTTC,CASSPATGSYGYTF,TRBV14,14,TRBD1,TRBJ1-2,NA
TGTGCCAGTAGTATCTCTTCAGTAAACTATGGCTACACCTTC,CASSISSVNYGYTF,TRBV19,14,NA,TRBJ1-2,many
TGTGCCAGCAGCTATGGGCTAGCGGGAGTAAACAATGAGCAGTTCTTC,CASSYGLAGVNNEQFF,TRBV5-6,16,TRBD2,TRBJ2-1,NA
TGTGCCTGGCAGGGAGGCTCCTACAATGAGCAGTTCTTC,CAWQGGSYNEQFF,TRBV30,13,NA,TRBJ2-1,NA
TGTGCCAGCAGTTTAAGGGGAATGGCCTACAATGAGCAGTTCTTC,CASSLRGMAYNEQFF,TRBV28,15,NA,TRBJ2-1,NA
TGTGCCAGCAGTGCTGGACAGGGCCGCAAGAACACTGAAGCTTTCTTT,CASSAGQGRKNTEAFF,TRBV28,16,TRBD1,TRBJ1-1,NA
TGTGCCAGCAGACACGAGGTTGAAGCTTTCTTT,CASRHEVEAFF,TRBV6-6,11,NA,TRBJ1-1,NA
TGTGCCACCAGTGACCCAGGACAGGGCCCGAGCCCCCAGCATTTT,CATSDPGQGPSPQHF,TRBV24-1,15,TRBD1,TRBJ1-5,NA
TGTGCCAGCTCACCACGGACAGGGCCTTTCTCTGGAAACACCATATATTTT,CASSPRTGPFSGNTIYF,TRBV18,17,TRBD1,TRBJ1-3,once